The 19 T cell receptor beta chains below all came from one sample that was sequenced in a study of CD8 T cells in Susac syndrome. cDNA came from around 0.5 to 1 ug RNA primed by random hexamers. TCRdb reprocessed the immunoSEQ multiplex PCR reads via MiXCR and lists one record per CDR3 protein. The table has about 210,000 distinct CDR3 sequences, about 95% seen once; the top ten hold around 0.082%. The sequenced sample was CD4+ T cells from PBMCs. These receptors all come from a human donor with multiple sclerosis.

The chain recombines TRBV7-9 with TRBJ2-3, with unresolved D. The CDR3 is 10 residues long. Germline V gene data show CDR1 as SEHNR and CDR2 as FQNEAQ (reference sequence). The V end was cut by 7 bases, the J end by 9 bases, with 8 bases between. CDR3 sequence: CASMKATQYF. The CDR3 DNA reads TGTGCCAGCATGAAGGCAACGCAGTATTTT.

This chain connects TRBV5-1 to TRBJ1-1; no reliable D call. This CDR3 has 15 amino acids. CDR1 and CDR2 from the germline V gene are SGHRS and YFSETQ. Trimming stripped 2 bases from V and 4 bases from J, with 15 bases between. This CDR3 is CASSFAGSPGTEAFF. CDR3 coding DNA: TGCGCCAGCAGCTTTGCGGGATCCCCTGGCACTGAAGCTTTCTTT.

The chain is built from TRBV30 and TRBJ1-4; the D is unclear. This CDR3 comprises 12 residues. Trimming took 5 bases from V and 2 from J, leaving 6 bases between them. Germline V lookup: CDR1 GTSNPN, CDR2 SVGIG (reference sequence). The CDR3 DNA reads as TGTGCCTGGGGACGGACTAATGAAAAACTGTTTTTT. Its translation: CAWGRTNEKLFF. The variable domain in full, with the rest retrieved from reference TRBV30 and TRBJ1-4, is SQTIHQWPATLVQPVGSPLSLECTVEGTSNPNLYWYRQAAGRGLQLLFYSVGIGQISSEVPQNLSASRPQDRQFILSSKKLLLSDSGFYLCAWGRTNEKLFFGSGTQLSVL.

The rearrangement joins TRBV4-2 to TRBJ2-3; 9 nucleotides match TRBD1. With V trimmed by 4 bases and J by 5 bases, 7 bases remained unmatched. Germline loops: CDR1 LGHNA, CDR2 YNFKEQ. CDR3 length: 15 amino acids. This CDR3 reads CASSREGQGGDTQYF. In nucleotides, the CDR3 is TGTGCCAGCAGCCGGGAGGGACAGGGAGGAGATACGCAGTATTTT.

In DNA, the CDR3 is TGCAGTGCTAGTGTTGCAGGATTCTATGGCTACACCTTC. This translates into CSASVAGFYGYTF. The V gene is TRBV20-1, the J gene TRBJ1-2; unclear D gene. Germline V gives CDR1 DFQATT, CDR2 SNEGSKA (reference sequence). This CDR3 spans 13 amino acids. V lost 3 bases to trimming and J lost 4 bases, with 12 bases between them.

V and J are TRBV12-3 or TRBV12-4 and TRBJ1-2; TRBD1 is a possible D gene (5 bases). The length of the CDR3 is 15 residues. V was clipped by 2 bases and J by 4 bases, with 14 bases between them. This CDR3 reads CASSLQTDAFYGYTF. The CDR3, as DNA: TGTGCCAGCAGTTTACAGACAGACGCGTTCTATGGCTACACCTTC.

This chain connects TRBV29-1 to TRBJ1-1; no clear D gene. V shed 3 bases and J shed 4 bases, with 6 bases lying between them. This CDR3 is built from 11 residues. From germline, CDR1 is SQVTM and CDR2 ANQGSEA. CDR3 amino acids: CSVDPRTEAFF. The CDR3 region has the DNA TGCAGCGTTGACCCCCGCACTGAAGCTTTCTTT. Full variable domain (missing parts from reference TRBV29-1 and TRBJ1-1): SAVISQKPSRDICQRGTSLTIQCQVDSQVTMMFWYRQQPGQSLTLIATANQGSEATYESGFVIDKFPISRPNLTFSTLTVSNMSPEDSSIYLCSVDPRTEAFFGQGTRLTVV.

The chain uses TRBV5-4 and TRBJ2-7, with a weak D call TRBD2 (5 bases). From germline, CDR1 is SGHNT and CDR2 YYREEE (reference sequence). CDR3 length equals 13 residues. Trimming cost V 3 bases and J 3 bases, with 10 bases left between them. Written as DNA, the CDR3 is TGTGCCAGCAGCTCCCCGGGGAACTACGAGCAGTACTTC. It yields the protein CASSSPGNYEQYF.

The genes are TRBV18 and TRBJ2-7; D unclear. The CDR3 is 14 residues long. V lost 0 bases and J lost 4, with 10 bases in between. Per germline, CDR1 KGHSH and CDR2 LQKENI. The CDR3 loop is CASSPPGRIYEQYF. CDR3 in DNA: TGTGCCAGCTCACCACCTGGACGGATTTACGAGCAGTACTTC. The whole variable domain, filled in from reference TRBV18 and TRBJ2-7, reads NAGVMQNPRHLVRRRGQEARLRCSPMKGHSHVYWYRQLPEEGLKFMVYLQKENIIDESGMPKERFSAEFPKEGPSILRIQQVVRGDSAAYFCASSPPGRIYEQYFGPGTRLTVT.

The chain has TRBV3-1 and TRBJ1-5; 8 bases agree with TRBD1. With V trimmed by 3 bases and J by 0 bases, 4 bases remained unmatched. This CDR3 is 16 amino acids long. The germline V gene encodes CDR1 LGHDT and CDR2 YNNKEL (reference sequence). CDR3: CASSHGTGYSNQPQHF. The CDR3 DNA reads as TGTGCCAGCAGCCACGGGACAGGCTATAGCAATCAGCCCCAGCATTTT.

The gene calls are TRBV5-1 and TRBJ2-5; D is perhaps TRBD1 or TRBD2 (5 bases each). In germline, CDR1 is SGHRS, CDR2 YFSETQ. The CDR3 runs 14 residues. Trimming pared 1 base from V and 5 bases from J, leaving 12 bases between. The CDR3 DNA reads as TGCGCCAGCAGCTTGCCCAGCGAGGGGGAGACCCAGTACTTC. Amino acid sequence: CASSLPSEGETQYF.

In this sample, this clonotype turned up once. The chain carries TRBV12-3 or TRBV12-4 and TRBJ1-2; TRBD1 agrees at 9 bases. J gave up 8 bases and V 6 bases, and 13 bases lay outside the gene matches. The CDR3 is 15 amino acids. CDR3: CASRPGVTGGFGYTF. CDR3 bases: TGTGCCAGCAGGCCAGGAGTCACAGGGGGCTTCGGCTACACCTTC.

A single count supports this clonotype. The chain combines TRBV6-1 with TRBJ2-3; 8 nucleotides agree with TRBD2. Germline V gives CDR1 MNHNS, CDR2 SASEGT. V lost 10 bases to trimming and J lost 6 bases; unmatched junction nucleotides: 18. The length of the CDR3 is 16 residues. The CDR3 spells CATRIGTAGGSDTQYF. The CDR3 region has the DNA TGTGCCACCAGAATAGGGACCGCGGGGGGATCGGATACGCAGTATTTT.

This chain uses TRBV12-3 or TRBV12-4 with TRBJ1-1; D not certain. V was clipped by 1 base and J by 5 bases, with 5 bases between them. This CDR3 is 12 amino acids long. CDR3 coding DNA: TGTGCCAGCAGTTTAGGGCAGACTGAAGCTTTCTTT. This sequence encodes CASSLGQTEAFF.

In its sample, this clonotype was seen once. The V call is TRBV9, the J call TRBJ1-4; the D is unclear. Per the germline V gene, CDR1 is SGDLS and CDR2 is YYNGEE. V was shortened by 1 base and J by 4 bases, with 11 bases between the two germline ends. This CDR3 is 15 amino acids long. CDR3 loop: CASSVTAANNEKLFF. The CDR3 region has the DNA TGTGCCAGCAGCGTAACGGCGGCAAATAATGAAAAACTGTTTTTT.

CDR3 residues: CASSLVPYEQFF. The CDR3 nucleotides are TGTGCCAGCAGCTTAGTTCCATATGAGCAGTTCTTC. This sequence joins TRBV7-3 and TRBJ2-1, with D hard to call. Germline lookup yields CDR1 SGHTA and CDR2 FQGTGA. There are 12 residues in the CDR3. The V and J ends lost 2 bases and 8 bases respectively, with 7 bases between them.

This sequence joins TRBV29-1 and TRBJ1-4, with 11 bases fitting TRBD1. The CDR3 extends over 13 amino acids. CDR1 is SQVTM and CDR2 is ANQGSEA in the germline V gene. The V segment lost 4 bases and the J segment 10 bases; nucleotides outside the gene matches: 5. In DNA form, the CDR3 reads TGCAGCGTTGTTTGGGACAGGGGGGGAAAACTGTTTTTT. Residues: CSVVWDRGGKLFF.

The rearrangement uses TRBV5-6 and TRBJ1-1; D unresolved. CDR1 is SGHDT, CDR2 YYEEEE, per germline. The V end lost 1 base, the J end lost 1 base, and 20 bases lay between the germline ends. The CDR3 loop spans 18 amino acids. The CDR3 nucleotides read TGTGCCAGCAGCTTGCGCCCTGCGCACCCGGGCGGGAACACTGAAGCTTTCTTT. It translates to CASSLRPAHPGGNTEAFF.

The CDR3 region is CSAGDRGLFEAFF. Written as DNA, the CDR3 is TGCAGCGCGGGCGACAGGGGGCTTTTTGAAGCTTTCTTT. The chain combines TRBV29-1 with TRBJ1-1; TRBD1 agrees at 10 bases. The CDR3 spans 13 residues. J gave up 7 bases and V 7 bases, and 9 bases lay outside the gene matches. CDR1 and CDR2 from the germline V gene are SQVTM and ANQGSEA.